The rows below give T cell receptor beta chains drawn from one sample of a study of T-cell memory formation after mild COVID-19. One entry per CDR3 protein, called by TCRdb with MiXCR from the 5' RACE reads. The sample lists about 200,000 distinct CDR3 sequences, around 9.1% occurring once. Input material: PBMCs or a T cell subset sorted from them (not recorded which). The origin of the receptors is a man aged 18 to 35 who had mild COVID-19 (a few samples of this study predate the infection). Cell type and time point are not known. The CDR3 runs from the conserved cysteine through the conserved F or W. A D gene is named only where the DNA matches it firmly. Clone sizes are given selectively: once, few, many, or a class where the clone is expanded.

D,size,J,V,DNA,CDR3
-,many,TRBJ2-4,TRBV2,TGTGCCAGCAGCCGCGGAGGGGGGAAAAACATTCAGTACTTC,CASSRGGGKNIQYF
TRBD2,many,TRBJ2-3,TRBV12-3/TRBV12-4,TGTGCCAGCAGTTTAGCGGGAGCGGGGCTGCAGTATTTT,CASSLAGAGLQYF
TRBD2,-,TRBJ2-1,TRBV20-1,TGCAGTGCACGGGCCGGCGGGGGAAAGGACAATGAGCAGTTCTTC,CSARAGGGKDNEQFF
TRBD1,-,TRBJ1-3,TRBV7-9,TGTGCCAGCAGTTGGACAGGGGGCGCTGGAAACACCATATATTTT,CASSWTGGAGNTIYF
-,many,TRBJ2-3,TRBV7-6,TGTGCCAGCAGCCCATCGGTGGCCCGGTTGTATTTT,CASSPSVARLYF
-,few,TRBJ2-7,TRBV29-1,TGCAGCGTTAGATTTGCGGGATACGAGCAGTACTTC,CSVRFAGYEQYF
-,-,TRBJ1-1,TRBV29-1,TGCAGCGTTGGCCGGAGGGGGGCCACTGAAGCTTTCTTT,CSVGRRGATEAFF
-,-,TRBJ2-5,TRBV11-2,TGTGCCAGCAGCCCCCAGCGGAGGCAAGAGACCCAGTACTTC,CASSPQRRQETQYF
-,-,TRBJ1-1,TRBV12-3/TRBV12-4,TGTGCCAGCAGCCTCTTACAGGGTGGTGTTTCAGCTTTCTTT,CASSLLQGGVSAFF
TRBD1,once,TRBJ2-7,TRBV12-3/TRBV12-4,TGTGCCAGCAGTCCGGGACAGGGATTAGGGGTGGGCTCCTACGAGCAGTACTTC,CASSPGQGLGVGSYEQYF
-,-,TRBJ1-6,TRBV7-3,TGTGCCAGCAGCTTAACCCCCGATTCACCCCTCCACTTT,CASSLTPDSPLHF
TRBD1,-,TRBJ1-5,TRBV3-1,TGTGCCATTTCACAGGGGGCCAATCAGCCCCAGCATTTT,CAISQGANQPQHF
TRBD1,-,TRBJ1-6,TRBV20-1,TGCAGTGCTAGAGATAGTTCGGGACAGCATAATTCACCCCTCCACTTT,CSARDSSGQHNSPLHF
-,-,TRBJ1-4,TRBV12-3/TRBV12-4,TGTGCCAGCAGTTTATGGTCCTACTACGGGGAAAAACTGTTTTTT,CASSLWSYYGEKLFF
TRBD2,many,TRBJ2-1,TRBV20-1,TGCAGTGCTAGAGGCGGGGGGGCCTACAATGAGCAGTTCTTC,CSARGGGAYNEQFF
TRBD2,-,TRBJ2-1,TRBV5-1,TGCGCCAGCAGCTGGACCGGGACTAGCGGAGGTAATGAGCAGTTCTTC,CASSWTGTSGGNEQFF
-,many,TRBJ2-5,TRBV15,TGTGCCACCAGCCCCAGGGGAGGAGAGACCCAGTACTTC,CATSPRGGETQYF
-,few,TRBJ2-2,TRBV3-1,TGTGCCAGCAGCTACCAGGCAGGGTCTGGGGAGCTGTTTTTT,CASSYQAGSGELFF
-,many,TRBJ2-2,TRBV7-8,TGTGCCAGCCAACGAAGCAAGAACACCGGGGAGCTGTTTTTT,CASQRSKNTGELFF
TRBD2,few,TRBJ2-1,TRBV20-1,TGCAGTGCTAGAGATCCGGGGGGGCCGGGAGATGAGCAGTTCTTC,CSARDPGGPGDEQFF
-,few,TRBJ1-4,TRBV7-2,TGTGCCAGCAGCCTAAACGGGGGGGGCGCGAGTGAAAAACTGTTTTTT,CASSLNGGGASEKLFF
TRBD2,many,TRBJ2-3,TRBV5-1,TGCGCCAGCAGCCCCTCAACTAGCGGGGGCACAGATACGCAGTATTTT,CASSPSTSGGTDTQYF
-,-,TRBJ1-4,TRBV2,TGTGCCAGCAGTGAGGGCGCGGGACTTGGTGAAAAACTGTTTTTT,CASSEGAGLGEKLFF
TRBD1,-,TRBJ1-6,TRBV12-3/TRBV12-4,TGTGCCAGCAGTTTGGGGACAGGCTTCTATAATTCACCCCTCCACTTT,CASSLGTGFYNSPLHF
TRBD2,-,TRBJ2-3,TRBV10-3,TGTGCCATCGCGCTAGCGGGGCAGGATACGCAGTATTTT,CAIALAGQDTQYF
TRBD2,-,TRBJ2-3,TRBV11-2,TGTGCCAGCAGCTTCGCGACTAGCTCTAATACGCAGTATTTT,CASSFATSSNTQYF
-,few,TRBJ2-5,TRBV5-1,TGCGCCCCTGAGACCGGGAGACAAGAGACCCAGTACTTC,CAPETGRQETQYF
TRBD1,few,TRBJ1-5,TRBV6-5,TGTGCCAGCAGACCGGGACAGGCCGCAGGTCAGCCCCAGCATTTT,CASRPGQAAGQPQHF
-,few,TRBJ2-1,TRBV6-5,TGTGCCAGCAGTTATGGGGGGGCCAGCTCCTACAATGAGCAGTTCTTC,CASSYGGASSYNEQFF
-,few,TRBJ2-5,TRBV7-8,TGTGCCAGCACCTATAGGGGGGGCCAAGAGACCCAGTACTTC,CASTYRGGQETQYF
-,few,TRBJ1-5,TRBV28,TGTGCCAGCAAGGGGGTACAGGGCAATCAGCCCCAGCATTTT,CASKGVQGNQPQHF
TRBD1,few,TRBJ2-3,TRBV5-1,TGCGCCAGCAGCCTCACCGGGACAGGGGGCATCACAGATACGCAGTATTTT,CASSLTGTGGITDTQYF
-,many,TRBJ2-5,TRBV5-1,TGCGCCAGCAGCACAGTGGGGCAGGCACAAGAGACCCAGTACTTC,CASSTVGQAQETQYF
TRBD2,-,TRBJ2-1,TRBV7-2,TGTGCCATCACCCTCCCCGGGACTACGCAATGGGAGCAGTTCTTC,CAITLPGTTQWEQFF
TRBD1,-,TRBJ1-4,TRBV7-9,TGTGCCAGCAGCTTATTTACAGGGGGCGCAGGCAATGAAAAACTGTTTTTT,CASSLFTGGAGNEKLFF
TRBD2,-,TRBJ2-3,TRBV7-9,TGTGCCAGCAGCCCACGGCGCGACAGACCCGGCGGGGGAACAGATACGCAGTATTTT,CASSPRRDRPGGGTDTQYF
TRBD2,few,TRBJ2-4,TRBV29-1,TGCAGCGTTGAAGTCAAACCGGGACTAGCACAGTACTTC,CSVEVKPGLAQYF
TRBD1,-,TRBJ1-1,TRBV4-1,TGCGCCAGCAGGCCGGGACAGGCGAACACTGAAGCTTTCTTT,CASRPGQANTEAFF
TRBD2,-,TRBJ2-5,TRBV5-1,TGCGCCAGCAGCTTTGCGGGGGGCCGCCAAGAGACCCAGTACTTC,CASSFAGGRQETQYF
TRBD1,few,TRBJ2-3,TRBV7-9,TGTGCCAGCAGCCAAGGACAGGGCTATAGCACAGATACGCAGTATTTT,CASSQGQGYSTDTQYF
-,few,TRBJ2-3,TRBV7-3,TGTGCCAGCAGCCCCTCGACTGGAGATACGCAGTATTTT,CASSPSTGDTQYF
TRBD1,-,TRBJ2-3,TRBV5-1,TGCGCCAGCAGCGGATCGGACAGGGTAGGAGATACGCAGTATTTT,CASSGSDRVGDTQYF
-,-,TRBJ1-6,TRBV4-3,TGCGCCAGCAGCCAAGAGCCCGGGGGCTCCTATAATTCACCCCTCCACTTT,CASSQEPGGSYNSPLHF
-,once,TRBJ2-7,TRBV2,TGTGCCAGCAGCCCGGACCGCTTCTCCTACGAGCAGTACTTC,CASSPDRFSYEQYF
-,few,TRBJ2-1,TRBV4-3,TGCGCCAGCAGCCTTTCGGAGGGGTCCTACAATGAGCAGTTCTTC,CASSLSEGSYNEQFF
-,many,TRBJ2-3,TRBV7-2,TGTGCCAGCAGCGCCAGGACAGATACGCAGTATTTT,CASSARTDTQYF
-,few,TRBJ1-5,TRBV9,TGTGCCAGCAGCGTGGACTCCTATAGCAATCAGCCCCAGCATTTT,CASSVDSYSNQPQHF
-,few,TRBJ2-3,TRBV18,TGTGCCAGCTCTCAATCGAGCGCAGATACGCAGTATTTT,CASSQSSADTQYF
-,many,TRBJ2-2,TRBV5-1,TGCGCCAGCAGCTTGGCCGGAGGGTTCTCGAACACCGGGGAGCTGTTTTTT,CASSLAGGFSNTGELFF
-,-,TRBJ2-2,TRBV20-1,TGCAGTGCTAGCAGGGGGGGCACCGGGGAGCTGTTTTTT,CSASRGGTGELFF
TRBD1,few,TRBJ2-6,TRBV9,TGTGCCAGCAGCGTAGGCCGCGACAGGGGGTATGCCAACGTCCTGACTTTC,CASSVGRDRGYANVLTF
TRBD1,many,TRBJ2-5,TRBV20-1,TGCAGTGCTAGATCAATACAGGGGGCCCAAGAGACCCAGTACTTC,CSARSIQGAQETQYF
-,few,TRBJ2-1,TRBV7-2,TGTGCCAGCAGCTTAGTCGAGCAGGGTGAGCAGTTCTTC,CASSLVEQGEQFF
TRBD2,few,TRBJ2-3,TRBV12-3/TRBV12-4,TGTGCCAGCAGTTCGGGACTACGCGCGGATACGCAGTATTTT,CASSSGLRADTQYF
-,-,TRBJ2-5,TRBV5-1,TGCGCCAGCAGCTTAACAGGCCCTCCCGGTCAAGAGACCCAGTACTTC,CASSLTGPPGQETQYF